The 19 T cell receptor beta chains presented below share a single source sample, sequenced in a study of cytomegalovirus exposure and HLA in healthy donors. 13 Jbeta primers and 60 Vbeta primers were used for the PCR. Assay used: immunoSEQ multiplex PCR; TCRdb lists only in-frame clones, some missing. The sample has about 180,000 clones; roughly four fifths are singletons. The sequenced sample was PBMCs. All receptors derive from a young woman in good health and CMV-seropositive.

The rearrangement joins TRBV2 to TRBJ2-7; TRBD1 is a possible D gene (5 bases). V lost 5 bases and J lost 3, with 14 bases in between. The germline V gene encodes CDR1 SNHLY and CDR2 FYNNEI. This CDR3 region has 14 residues. CDR3: CASSTSDSRYEQYF. CDR3 bases: TGTGCCAGCAGTACCTCTGACAGTCGCTACGAGCAGTACTTC.

This chain uses TRBV19 with TRBJ2-1; no definite D call. The CDR3 covers 12 residues. V was clipped by 4 bases and J by 7 bases, with 8 bases between them. Germline lookup yields CDR1 LNHDA and CDR2 SQIVND (reference sequence). The CDR3 region has the DNA TGTGCCAGTAGTAGGTTAGTAAATGAGCAGTTCTTC. Protein: CASSRLVNEQFF.

Only a few counts were recorded for this clone. The chain couples TRBV6-6 to TRBJ2-3; no definite D call. The V end lost 2 bases, the J end lost 2 bases, and 8 bases lay between the germline ends. Germline V gene lookup returns CDR1 MNHNY and CDR2 SVGAGI (reference sequence). CDR3 length: 14 amino acids. In DNA form, the CDR3 reads TGTGCCAGCAGTTACAGCGCGGCCACAGATACGCAGTATTTT. This sequence encodes CASSYSAATDTQYF.

The V and J genes are TRBV5-1 and TRBJ1-4; TRBD1 is a possible D gene (5 bases). This CDR3 comprises 14 residues. Germline loops: CDR1 SGHRS, CDR2 YFSETQ. V lost 5 bases and J 4 bases, leaving 12 bases between the germline ends. The DNA for the CDR3 is TGCGCCAGCAGACCACCGGGGGGTAATGAAAAACTGTTTTTT. Protein sequence: CASRPPGGNEKLFF.

The rearrangement uses TRBV15 and TRBJ2-3, with 9 bases fitting TRBD1. The CDR3 runs 17 residues. V was pared by 1 base and J by 4 bases, with 9 bases of the junction left unmatched. CDR1 is LNHNV, CDR2 YYDKDF, per germline (reference sequence). CDR3 loop: CATSRGSTGGPADTQYF. CDR3 sequence (DNA): TGTGCCACCAGCAGAGGTTCTACAGGGGGCCCGGCAGATACGCAGTATTTT.

The chain joins TRBV29-1 to TRBJ2-3; TRBD2 agrees at 9 bases. The CDR3 runs 14 residues. Germline V gene data show CDR1 as SQVTM and CDR2 as ANQGSEA. Losses at the gene ends were 3 bases for V and 0 bases for J; bases not matched to a gene: 1. The CDR3 bases are TGCAGCGTTGAGAGCGGGGGGAGCACAGATACGCAGTATTTT. As protein: CSVESGGSTDTQYF.

The chain couples TRBV7-9 to TRBJ2-5; 10 bases match TRBD1. The CDR3 sequence is 16 residues long. Germline trimming cut 1 base from V and 3 bases from J; bases unmatched to any gene: 5. Germline CDR1 and CDR2: SEHNR and FQNEAQ (reference sequence). CDR3 loop: CASSLGGTGDEETQYF. The CDR3 DNA reads TGTGCCAGCAGCTTAGGGGGGACAGGGGACGAAGAGACCCAGTACTTC.

The V gene is TRBV2, the J gene TRBJ1-3; D is perhaps TRBD1 (5 bases). The CDR3 has 13 amino acids. V shed 1 base and J shed 4 bases, with 5 bases lying between them. The germline V gene has CDR1 SNHLY and CDR2 FYNNEI. CDR3 residues: CASSEDRGNTIYF. CDR3 bases: TGTGCCAGCAGTGAAGACAGGGGAAACACCATATATTTT.

The chain is built from TRBV11-2 and TRBJ2-5, with TRBD2 matching 10 bases. Germline lookup yields CDR1 SGHAT and CDR2 FQNNGV. The CDR3 loop spans 17 amino acids. V trimming: 5 bases; J trimming: 1 base; junction bases outside the gene matches: 10. The CDR3 DNA sequence: TGTGCCAGCAGCGCGAGGCTTCTAGCGGGGGCCCAAGAGACCCAGTACTTC. Protein: CASSARLLAGAQETQYF. The full variable domain, with the rest looked up from reference TRBV11-2 and TRBJ2-5, is EAGVAQSPRYKIIEKRQSVAFWCNPISGHATLYWYQQILGQGPKLLIQFQNNGVVDDSQLPKDRFSAERLKGVDSTLKIQPAKLEDSAVYLCASSARLLAGAQETQYFGPGTRLLVL.

The chain has TRBV6-4 and TRBJ1-2; 7 bases are shared with TRBD1. The CDR3 spans 14 residues. V was clipped by 9 bases and J by 7 bases; unmatched bases: 14. The germline V gene encodes CDR1 MRHNA and CDR2 SNTAGT. CDR3 sequence: CARRTLTGVSGYTF. CDR3 nucleotides: TGTGCCAGAAGAACACTAACAGGGGTTTCTGGCTACACCTTC.

The chain joins TRBV5-1 to TRBJ1-5, with D perhaps matching TRBD1 (5 bases). CDR1 and CDR2 from the germline V gene are SGHRS and YFSETQ. Trimming cost V 4 bases and J 2 bases, with 13 bases left between them. The CDR3 runs 15 residues. CDR3: CASSPGGTGNQPQHF. In DNA form, the CDR3 reads TGCGCCAGCAGCCCCGGGGGGACGGGCAATCAGCCCCAGCATTTT.

The V call is TRBV19, the J call TRBJ2-7; perhaps TRBD2 as D (6 bases). Germline CDR1 and CDR2: LNHDA and SQIVND (reference sequence). The ends were cut back, 8 bases at V and 1 base at J, with 15 bases in the middle. This CDR3 is 14 amino acids long. The CDR3 DNA sequence: TGTGCCAGTGGGGCGTATGGGGGGTCCTACGAGCAGTACTTC. It codes for CASGAYGGSYEQYF.

V and J are TRBV7-8 and TRBJ2-5; 10 nucleotides match TRBD2. The germline gives CDR1 SGHVS, CDR2 FQNEAQ. V was pared by 1 base and J by 5 bases, with 10 bases of the junction left unmatched. The CDR3 length is 17 residues. The DNA for the CDR3 is TGTGCCAGCAGCTTAGGCTTTCCTCTAGCGGGGGAGGAGACCCAGTACTTC. Amino acid sequence: CASSLGFPLAGEETQYF.

This clone has only a few counts. The CDR3 sequence: CASSENPSKETQYF. As DNA, the CDR3 is TGTGCCAGCAGTGAAAACCCTAGCAAGGAGACCCAGTACTTC. J is TRBJ2-5 and V is TRBV6-1, with a possible D match to TRBD2 (5 bases). Germline V CDR1 and CDR2: MNHNS, SASEGT. V was shortened by 2 bases and J by 5 bases, with 12 bases between the two germline ends. The CDR3 contains 14 residues.

This clone was seen once. The V call is TRBV7-2, the J call TRBJ2-7; 8 bases are shared with TRBD1. The CDR3 consists of 15 residues. V lost 5 bases, J lost 3 bases, and 9 bases stayed unmatched. Germline V gives CDR1 SGHTA, CDR2 FQGNSA. The CDR3 DNA reads as TGTGCCAGCAGCCGATCAGGGGGCGGCATCTACGAGCAGTACTTC. Encoded protein: CASSRSGGGIYEQYF.

The V call is TRBV5-1, the J call TRBJ2-7; 10 bases agree with TRBD2. Trimming cost V 1 base and J 9 bases; bases outside gene matches: 16. The CDR3 spans 17 residues. Per the germline V gene, CDR1 is SGHRS and CDR2 is YFSETQ. The CDR3 is CASSLSLWTSGPKGQYF. The CDR3, as DNA: TGCGCCAGCAGCTTGAGCCTCTGGACTAGCGGACCTAAGGGGCAGTACTTC. Drawing the rest from reference TRBV5-1 and TRBJ2-7, the complete variable domain is KAGVTQTPRYLIKTRGQQVTLSCSPISGHRSVSWYQQTPGQGLQFLFEYFSETQRNKGNFPGRFSGRQFSNSRSEMNVSTLELGDSALYLCASSLSLWTSGPKGQYFGPGTRLTVT.

The J gene is TRBJ1-6, the V gene TRBV15; D ambiguous. Germline CDR1 and CDR2: LNHNV and YYDKDF (reference sequence). This CDR3 is built from 14 residues. Deletions cut 3 bases from V and 9 bases from J, with 12 bases between. Written as DNA, the CDR3 is TGTGCCACCAGCAGCACAGTCGGTAGTTCACCCCTCCACTTT. Residues: CATSSTVGSSPLHF.

The chain carries TRBV27 and TRBJ1-1; D not certain. CDR1 and CDR2 (germline): MNHEY, SMNVEV (reference sequence). Deletions cut 9 bases from V and 1 base from J, with 6 bases between. This CDR3 spans 11 amino acids. CDR3 in DNA: TGTGCCAGGGCAGGGAACACTGAAGCTTTCTTT. Translation gives CARAGNTEAFF.

The chain has TRBV4-1 and TRBJ2-7; TRBD2 agrees at 11 bases. The CDR3 is 17 residues long. V was clipped by 0 bases and J by 2 bases; unmatched bases: 6. The V gene's germline CDR1 is MGHRA and CDR2 YSYEKL. The CDR3 DNA sequence: TGCGCCAGCAGCCAAGAGGCATTAGCGGGGGGGCCCTACGAGCAGTACTTC. Its protein product is CASSQEALAGGPYEQYF.